The subject of this entry is one TCR beta chain. The antigen it recognizes is unknown. The sample holds no much larger clone one base away, and base qualities are not on file. Library preparation employed the immunoSEQ multiplex PCR assay. TCRdb provides this immuneACCESS table in a form limited to in-frame rearrangements. Some clones are lacking; in checked studies, under half of them reflect an unresolved V gene, and why the rest are absent is not known. For this sample the table gives about 40,000 clones, of which approximately 92% were detected only once. In total, the top ten clones hold just under 0.5% of the sample. This specimen comes from a study of T cell changes during pregnancy in multiple sclerosis (dated by TCRdb to about 2019). Regarding the research as a whole: The study examined how the T cell repertoire changed over the course of pregnancy in women with multiple sclerosis.

From V the trimming removes 5 bases and from J it removes 6 bases, while the gene matches leave 11 bases of the junction unaccounted for. Spanning cysteine to phenylalanine, the CDR3 consists of 15 amino acids. Just the 45-base CDR3 DNA is kept, in frame starting at base 1. The germline V gene (reference sequence) provides CDR1 SEHNR and CDR2 FQNEAQ. The source was CD4+ T cells from peripheral blood mononuclear cells, collected in the second trimester of pregnancy. The clonotype originates from a female donor in good health, enrolled as a control in a pregnancy study. The receptor chain draws on TRBV7-9 and TRBJ2-7; the junction holds 9 bases that match TRBD1. Here is the DNA: TGTGCCAGCAGCGAATGGGGACAGGGAACGGGCGAGCAGTACTTC. This yields the protein CASSEWGQGTGEQYF. With the rest looked up from the reference TRBV7-9 and TRBJ2-7 genes rather than sequenced, the full variable domain is DTGVSQNPRHKITKRGQNVTFRCDPISEHNRLYWYRQTLGQGPEFLTYFQNEAQLEKSRLLSDRFSAERPKGSFSTLEIQRTEQGDSAMYLCASSEWGQGTGEQYFGPGTRLTVT.